Listed here are 20 T cell receptor beta chains from one sample, sequenced in a study of CD8 T cells in Susac syndrome (dated by TCRdb to about 2019). The library was built by means of the immunoSEQ multiplex PCR assay. RNA was extracted using the RNeasy kit, and roughly 0.45 to 1 microgram was reverse transcribed with random hexamers. TCRdb reworked the public reads: Q25 trimming with fastp, MiXCR clone assembly, productive beta chains retained. For every CDR3 protein sequence, its rows merge into one entry that carries the most common genes and DNA. For this sample there are 170,000 or so distinct CDR3 sequences; approximately 94% appear just once. The ten top clones hold more than 0.08% of the sample. Input material: CD4+ T cells from PBMCs. The receptor source for this set is a human donor with multiple sclerosis.

The rearrangement joins TRBV3-1 to TRBJ2-1; TRBD2 is a possible D gene (6 bases). The CDR3 has 12 amino acids. V shed 1 base and J shed 9 bases, with 7 bases lying between them. Germline CDR1 is LGHDT and CDR2 is YNNKEL (reference sequence). The DNA of the CDR3 is TGTGCCAGCAGCCAAGCGGGAGTTGAGCAGTTCTTC. Residues: CASSQAGVEQFF.

J is TRBJ1-1 and V is TRBV27; 7 bases are a match to TRBD1. Germline assignment: CDR1 MNHEY and CDR2 SMNVEV (reference sequence). CDR3 length equals 15 residues. Unmatched junction bases numbered 3, after V lost 1 base and J lost 1 base. The CDR3 loop is CASSLLAGGNTEAFF. The CDR3 DNA is TGTGCCAGCAGTTTATTGGCAGGGGGGAACACTGAAGCTTTCTTT.

CDR3 sequence: CASSPGLAGSQETQYF. In DNA, the CDR3 is TGCGCCAGCAGCCCTGGACTAGCGGGATCCCAAGAGACCCAGTACTTC. The chain recombines TRBV5-1 with TRBJ2-5; 12 nucleotides align to TRBD2. V shed 4 bases and J 1 base; nucleotides not matched to a gene: 5. CDR1 SGHRS and CDR2 YFSETQ come from the germline V gene. There are 16 residues in the CDR3. The whole variable domain, remainder taken from reference TRBV5-1 and TRBJ2-5, is KAGVTQTPRYLIKTRGQQVTLSCSPISGHRSVSWYQQTPGQGLQFLFEYFSETQRNKGNFPGRFSGRQFSNSRSEMNVSTLELGDSALYLCASSPGLAGSQETQYFGPGTRLLVL.

V and J are TRBV20-1 and TRBJ1-1; D is possibly TRBD1 (5 bases). Germline assignment: CDR1 DFQATT and CDR2 SNEGSKA (reference sequence). Trimming removed 8 bases at V and 8 bases at J, with 24 bases between. CDR3 length: 14 amino acids. The CDR3 region is CSPLYPEGVAEAFF. DNA of the CDR3: TGCAGTCCACTTTATCCGGAAGGGGTCGCCGAAGCTTTCTTT.

The chain carries TRBV9 and TRBJ2-5, with D perhaps matching TRBD2 (6 bases). CDR1 and CDR2 (germline): SGDLS, YYNGEE. The V end was cut by 4 bases, the J end by 2 bases, with 18 bases between. The CDR3 length is 16 residues. CDR3 in DNA: TGTGCCAGCAGCCCCTTGGGGATGGCGGGACAAGAGACCCAGTACTTC. It yields the protein CASSPLGMAGQETQYF.

V is TRBV29-1 and J is TRBJ2-1, with D tentatively TRBD2 (5 bases). Germline V lookup: CDR1 SQVTM, CDR2 ANQGSEA. The ends were cut back, 3 bases at V and 3 bases at J, with 12 bases in the middle. This CDR3 is built from 14 residues. CDR3 sequence: CSVDWKGSYNEQFF. The CDR3 DNA is TGCAGCGTTGATTGGAAAGGGAGCTACAATGAGCAGTTCTTC.

V gene TRBV4-3 combines with J gene TRBJ1-5; no clear D gene. The CDR3 extends over 20 amino acids. The germline CDR1 and CDR2 sequences are LGHNA and YSLEER. Trimming shortened V by 0 bases and J by 0 bases, and 21 bases separated the two germline ends. The CDR3 coding sequence is TGCGCCAGCAGCCAAGAATTACAGACGATCTGGAGCGGTAGCAATCAGCCCCAGCATTTT. This codes for CASSQELQTIWSGSNQPQHF.

Written as DNA, the CDR3 is TGTGCCAGCAGCTTAGGCAGAACAGGCACCGGGGAGCTGTTTTTT. Encoded protein: CASSLGRTGTGELFF. The V and J genes are TRBV7-2 and TRBJ2-2; a possible D gene is TRBD1 (5 bases). Per the germline V gene, CDR1 is SGHTA and CDR2 is FQGNSA. The CDR3 contains 15 residues. V shed 1 base and J shed 4 bases, with 10 bases lying between them. Drawing the rest from reference TRBV7-2 and TRBJ2-2, the complete variable domain is GAGVSQSPSNKVTEKGKDVELRCDPISGHTALYWYRQSLGQGLEFLIYFQGNSAPDKSGLPSDRFSAERTGGSVSTLTIQRTQQEDSAVYLCASSLGRTGTGELFFGEGSRLTVL.

This chain connects TRBV18 to TRBJ2-5; TRBD2 might be the D (5 bases). CDR1 is KGHSH, CDR2 LQKENI, per germline. Between the trimmed V and J ends, which lost 3 bases and 0 bases, there was a span of 11 bases. The CDR3 consists of 15 residues. The CDR3 reads CASSPRDTNQETQYF. CDR3 in DNA: TGTGCCAGCTCACCTCGGGATACTAACCAAGAGACCCAGTACTTC.

CDR3 loop: CASSLGLRGGGEQYF. The DNA of the CDR3 is TGTGCCAGCAGCTTAGGGCTTAGAGGGGGCGGCGAGCAGTACTTC. The V and J genes are TRBV11-2 and TRBJ2-7; TRBD1 aligns across 7 bases. The CDR3 sequence is 15 residues long. Germline V gives CDR1 SGHAT, CDR2 FQNNGV. V lost 1 base to trimming and J lost 6 bases; unmatched junction nucleotides: 9.

The rearrangement uses TRBV27 and TRBJ2-2, with 9 bases that match TRBD1. This CDR3 comprises 13 residues. Germline CDR1 is MNHEY and CDR2 is SMNVEV (reference sequence). The V gene end was trimmed by 9 bases and the J gene end by 4 bases; junction bases not matched to a gene: 3. CDR3 nucleotide sequence: TGTGCCAGTTGGACAGGGGTCACCGGGGAGCTGTTTTTT. Protein sequence: CASWTGVTGELFF.

The chain uses TRBV7-2 and TRBJ2-1; D perhaps matches TRBD1 (5 bases). The V gene lost 0 bases and the J gene lost 0 bases, with 12 bases spanning the gap. Germline V gene lookup returns CDR1 SGHTA and CDR2 FQGNSA. The CDR3 runs 17 residues. CDR3 loop: CASSLAGRGSSYNEQFF. CDR3 DNA sequence: TGTGCCAGCAGCTTAGCGGGAAGGGGAAGCTCCTACAATGAGCAGTTCTTC.

This chain uses TRBV20-1 with TRBJ2-5; D not resolved. The V end was cut by 4 bases, the J end by 2 bases, with 11 bases between. In germline, CDR1 is DFQATT, CDR2 SNEGSKA (reference sequence). The CDR3 has 13 amino acids. The CDR3 protein is CSATTDEQETQYF. CDR3 nucleotides: TGCAGTGCTACGACGGACGAGCAAGAGACCCAGTACTTC.

The chain couples TRBV5-4 to TRBJ2-3; no definite D call. Germline-derived CDR1 and CDR2 are SGHNT and YYREEE (reference sequence). V lost 0 bases and J lost 0, with 8 bases in between. The CDR3 is made up of 15 amino acids. CDR3 in amino acids: CASSLERLSTDTQYF. For the CDR3, the DNA is TGTGCCAGCAGCTTGGAACGTCTGAGCACAGATACGCAGTATTTT.

The chain links TRBV25-1 to TRBJ2-1; the match to TRBD2 covers 13 bases. Per germline, CDR1 MGHDK and CDR2 SYGVNS. J lost 7 bases, V lost 3 bases, and 6 bases had no gene match. CDR3 length: 16 residues. Here the CDR3 DNA reads TGTGCCAGCAGTGACACCGGGACTAGCGGGGAGAATGAGCAGTTCTTC. Its translation: CASSDTGTSGENEQFF.

The chain recombines TRBV7-6 with TRBJ2-2, with TRBD2 as a possible D gene (5 bases). From germline, CDR1 is SGHVS and CDR2 FNYEAQ. The V and J ends lost 5 bases and 7 bases respectively, with 17 bases between them. This CDR3 is 15 amino acids long. The chain's CDR3 is CASSPPRGFVGELFF. In DNA, the CDR3 is TGTGCCAGCAGCCCACCTCGGGGTTTTGTCGGGGAGCTGTTTTTT.

The V call is TRBV10-3, the J call TRBJ1-3; a possible D gene is TRBD1 (5 bases). The CDR3 covers 16 residues. The V end was cut by 9 bases, the J end by 4 bases, with 22 bases between. CDR1 and CDR2 (germline): ENHRY, SYGVKD. For the CDR3, the DNA is TGTGCCATTAGACCGGGACCCGAGGCAGGAGGAAACACCATATATTTT. It encodes CAIRPGPEAGGNTIYF.

V gene TRBV7-2 combines with J gene TRBJ2-1; no firm D call. The CDR3 contains 18 residues. V was trimmed by 7 bases and J by 2 bases, leaving 24 bases between them. Germline CDR1 SGHTA, CDR2 FQGNSA. DNA for the CDR3: TGTGCCAGCACCCCCCGACCGGGTACCGGCGCTACCTACAATGAGCAGTTCTTC. Protein product: CASTPRPGTGATYNEQFF.

This chain links TRBV12-3 or TRBV12-4 with TRBJ2-7; the D call may be TRBD1 or TRBD2 (5 bases each). The length of the CDR3 is 14 residues. V lost 6 bases, J lost 3 bases, and 15 bases lay in between. The CDR3 loop is CASRPRDGRYEQYF. The CDR3 bases are TGTGCCAGCAGGCCACGGGACGGGCGCTACGAGCAGTACTTC.

A few counts support this clonotype. The gene calls are TRBV6-1 and TRBJ1-2, with D possibly being TRBD1 (5 bases). V dropped 6 bases and J dropped 4 bases, with 9 bases sitting between them. Per germline, CDR1 MNHNS and CDR2 SASEGT. The CDR3 runs 12 residues. CDR3 in amino acids: CASSREAYGYTF. The CDR3 coding sequence is TGTGCCAGCAGCAGGGAGGCCTATGGCTACACCTTC.